The following is a T cell receptor beta chain sequence with its context. Sequencing was performed with immunoSEQ multiplex PCR; in TCRdb, only in-frame clones are kept and a portion is missing. Of about 2 million clones in the sample, less than 95% were seen once. The V and J ends lost 5 bases and 2 bases respectively, with 12 bases between them. The CDR3 covers 14 residues. CDR1 and CDR2 from the germline V gene are MGHDK and SYGVNS. This record belongs to a study of shared clonotypes between healthy human individuals. CD45RO-negative, CCR7-selected cells formed the naive CD8 fraction, which excluded terminally differentiated effector memory CD45RA+ cells.

The genes are TRBV25-1 and TRBJ1-2; D perhaps matches TRBD1 (5 bases). This clonotype was sampled from a man younger than 35 in good health. The sample taken for sequencing was naive CD8+ T cells sorted from blood. The CDR3 protein is CASSSPEGNYGYTF. The CDR3 DNA reads TGTGCCAGCAGTTCGCCTGAGGGGAACTATGGCTACACCTTC.